These 15 T cell receptor beta chains share one sample of origin, sequenced in a study of blood T cell repertoires in COVID-19. Using immunoSEQ multiplex PCR, the repertoire was profiled, and TCRdb retains in-frame clones only, with some absent. The top ten hold roughly 6.4% of the sample, which has 250,000 or so clones, around four fifths seen once. The sequencing input was peripheral blood. The receptors stem from a woman in her fifties or sixties with active or convalescent COVID-19.

This chain joins TRBV29-1 and TRBJ1-2, with D perhaps matching TRBD1 (6 bases). Deletions cut 4 bases from V and 6 bases from J, with 21 bases between. The CDR3 contains 15 residues. Germline assignment: CDR1 SQVTM and CDR2 ANQGSEA. The CDR3, as DNA: TGCAGCGTTGTCCCCAAATTAACAGGGCTCGATGGCTACACCTTC. It yields the protein CSVVPKLTGLDGYTF.

J is TRBJ2-3 and V is TRBV28; D possibly corresponds to TRBD2 (6 bases). Trimming took 6 bases from V and 0 from J, leaving 13 bases between them. In germline, CDR1 is MDHEN, CDR2 SYDVKM. This CDR3 is 15 amino acids long. The chain's CDR3 is CASREGSSSTDTQYF. In nucleotides, the CDR3 is TGTGCCAGCAGGGAGGGGTCCTCTAGCACAGATACGCAGTATTTT.

The CDR3, as DNA: TGCAGCGTTGAAACCCCCCTTGCGGGAGGGTCCTACAATGAGCAGTTCTTC. This translates into CSVETPLAGGSYNEQFF. The rearrangement uses TRBV29-1 and TRBJ2-1; 9 nucleotides align to TRBD2. Looked up from germline, CDR1 is SQVTM and CDR2 is ANQGSEA. V was clipped by 2 bases and J by 1 base; unmatched bases: 9. This CDR3 comprises 17 residues.

The chain couples TRBV7-8 to TRBJ2-2; the D gene is possibly TRBD2 (6 bases). The CDR3 contains 15 residues. Trimming stripped 6 bases from V and 8 bases from J, with 19 bases between. Germline loops: CDR1 SGHVS, CDR2 FQNEAQ. The DNA for the CDR3 is TGTGCCAGCAGGCTGACTAGTGGGGGGTTAGGGGAGCTGTTTTTT. Amino acid sequence: CASRLTSGGLGELFF.

The CDR3 region is CASSSRTIEFF. CDR3 in DNA: TGTGCCAGCAGTTCCCGTACGATAGAGTTCTTC. The gene calls are TRBV28 and TRBJ2-1; D not resolved. Germline V lookup: CDR1 MDHEN, CDR2 SYDVKM. V was clipped by 4 bases and J by 14 bases, with 12 bases between them. The CDR3 is made up of 11 amino acids.

This clone was counted a few times. V is TRBV24-1 and J is TRBJ2-1; 10 positions match TRBD2. CDR3 length: 16 residues. CDR1 and CDR2 from the germline V gene are KGHDR and SFDVKD. The V and J ends lost 1 base and 7 bases, in that order; junction bases with no gene match: 6. CDR3 residues: CATSDLAGGLSNEQFF. In DNA form, the CDR3 reads TGTGCCACCAGTGATTTAGCGGGAGGGCTGTCGAATGAGCAGTTCTTC.

The rearrangement links TRBV2 to TRBJ2-1; a weak D match, TRBD2 (6 bases). Germline V gives CDR1 SNHLY, CDR2 FYNNEI. V was cut by 10 bases and J by 2 bases, with 18 bases left in between. The CDR3 is 15 amino acids. This chain's CDR3 is CATSGDGGTYNEQFF. In DNA form, the CDR3 reads TGTGCCACCTCCGGCGACGGGGGAACCTACAATGAGCAGTTCTTC.

The gene calls are TRBV6-4 and TRBJ2-3; possibly TRBD1 for D (5 bases). Trimming removed 4 bases at V and 5 bases at J, with 10 bases between. CDR1 MRHNA and CDR2 SNTAGT come from the germline V gene. CDR3 length: 13 amino acids. CDR3 protein: CASSVDRGDTQYF. The CDR3 DNA sequence: TGTGCCAGCAGTGTAGACAGAGGAGATACGCAGTATTTT.

The gene calls are TRBV6-5 and TRBJ2-7; 7 bases match TRBD1. CDR1 MNHEY and CDR2 SVGAGI come from the germline V gene. Unmatched junction bases numbered 8, after V lost 6 bases and J lost 6 bases. The CDR3 covers 13 residues. For the CDR3, the DNA is TGTGCCAGCAGCAACAACAGGGGCGCCGAGCAGTACTTC. It yields the protein CASSNNRGAEQYF.

The V gene is TRBV24-1, the J gene TRBJ2-7, with 7 bases identical to TRBD1. V shed 0 bases and J 2 bases; nucleotides not matched to a gene: 6. CDR1 and CDR2 (germline): KGHDR, SFDVKD. CDR3 length: 16 residues. The CDR3 is CATSDLQGDETYEQYV. The CDR3 DNA reads TGTGCCACCAGTGATTTGCAGGGGGACGAAACCTACGAGCAGTACGTC.

This rearrangement joins TRBV9 to TRBJ2-1, with D possibly matching TRBD1 (6 bases). The CDR3 has 19 residues. Germline V CDR1 and CDR2: SGDLS, YYNGEE. V was pared by 0 bases and J by 4 bases, with 23 bases between. The CDR3 nucleotides are TGTGCCAGCAGCGTAGCTCTCTCGTCGGCAGGGGCTGGATACAATGAGCAGTTCTTC. Translation gives CASSVALSSAGAGYNEQFF. Supplemented by reference TRBV9 and TRBJ2-1, the full variable domain reads DSGVTQTPKHLITATGQRVTLRCSPRSGDLSVYWYQQSLDQGLQFLIQYYNGEERAKGNILERFSAQQFPDLHSELNLSSLELGDSALYFCASSVALSSAGAGYNEQFFGPGTRLTVL.

The chain couples TRBV5-4 to TRBJ2-3; D remains unclear. Germline CDR1 reads SGHNT; CDR2 reads YYREEE (reference sequence). The CDR3 covers 14 residues. Trimming took 4 bases from V and 0 from J, leaving 9 bases between them. In nucleotides, the CDR3 is TGTGCCAGCAGCGTGGATCCTAGCACAGATACGCAGTATTTT. The encoded protein is CASSVDPSTDTQYF.

The V call is TRBV24-1, the J call TRBJ2-3, with 11 nucleotides matching TRBD2. V shed 4 bases and J 6 bases; nucleotides not matched to a gene: 8. CDR1 KGHDR and CDR2 SFDVKD come from the germline V gene. The CDR3 covers 16 residues. The CDR3 DNA follows: TGTGCCACCAGTGAACAGGAGACTAGCGGGGAGGATACGCAGTATTTT. This gives the protein CATSEQETSGEDTQYF.

V gene TRBV11-3 combines with J gene TRBJ2-1, with TRBD1 matching 8 bases. The CDR3 extends over 19 amino acids. From germline, CDR1 is SGHNT and CDR2 YENEEA. V dropped 1 base and J dropped 2; count of bases not matched to a gene: 13. The CDR3 region is CASSLGGQGALFPYNEQFF. CDR3 DNA sequence: TGTGCCAGCAGCTTAGGCGGGCAGGGGGCTCTATTCCCCTACAATGAGCAGTTCTTC.

This clone has only one observation. The chain recombines TRBV15 with TRBJ2-3; 13 nucleotides match TRBD2. V shed 3 bases, J shed 2 bases, and the junction held 14 bases outside the gene matches. There are 20 residues in the CDR3. CDR1 LNHNV and CDR2 YYDKDF come from the germline V gene (reference sequence). The CDR3 here is CATSRGQGRTSGRATDTQYF. The CDR3 DNA is TGTGCCACCAGCAGGGGACAGGGTAGAACTAGCGGGAGGGCCACAGATACGCAGTATTTT. Full variable domain (rest looked up from reference TRBV15 and TRBJ2-3): DAMVIQNPRYQVTQFGKPVTLSCSQTLNHNVMYWYQQKSSQAPKLLFHYYDKDFNNEADTPDNFQSRRPNTSFCFLDIRSPGLGDTAMYLCATSRGQGRTSGRATDTQYFGPGTRLTVL.